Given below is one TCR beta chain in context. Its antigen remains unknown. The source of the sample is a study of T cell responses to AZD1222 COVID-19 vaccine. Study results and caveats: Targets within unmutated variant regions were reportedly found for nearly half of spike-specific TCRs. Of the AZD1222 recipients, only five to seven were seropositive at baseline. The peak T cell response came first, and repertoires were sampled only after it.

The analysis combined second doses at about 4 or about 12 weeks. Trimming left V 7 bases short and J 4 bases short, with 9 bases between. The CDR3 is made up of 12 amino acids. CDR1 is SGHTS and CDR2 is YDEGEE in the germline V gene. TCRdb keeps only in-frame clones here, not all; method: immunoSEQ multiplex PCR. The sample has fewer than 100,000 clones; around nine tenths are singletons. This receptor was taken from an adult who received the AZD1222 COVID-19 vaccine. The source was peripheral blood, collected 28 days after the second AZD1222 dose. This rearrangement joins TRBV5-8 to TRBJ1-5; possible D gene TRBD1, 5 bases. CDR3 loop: CASQGLNQPQHF. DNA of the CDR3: TGTGCCAGCCAGGGACTTAATCAGCCCCAGCATTTT.